These T cell receptor beta chains were read from a single sample in a study of T cell repertoires in cytomegalovirus infection. The antigens for these receptors are not known. Each CDR3 protein gets one entry after TCRdb re-called the reads with MiXCR. This table has some 70,000 distinct CDR3 sequences, approximately 22% appearing once. The specimen sequenced was PBMCs, sequenced either directly or after in vitro stimulation (not recorded which). The receptors shown here come from a human donor in good health (CMV status not recorded). Some clones in this sample may be carry-over from other donors' samples. Each CDR3 is given with its conserved first and last residue. The order of the fields is D gene, J gene, V gene, clone size, CDR3 DNA, CDR3 protein. D genes are given only for firm matches. Clone sizes are given selectively: once, few, many, or a class where the clone is expanded.

D: NA
J: TRBJ2-6
V: TRBV4-3
size: few
DNA: TGCGCCAGCAGCCAAAAGACGGGGGCCGGGGCCAACGTCCTGACTTTC
CDR3: CASSQKTGAGANVLTF

D: NA
J: TRBJ2-5
V: TRBV15
size: many
DNA: TGTGCCACCAGCAGAGATAGGGGATCCCGAGAGACCCAGTACTTC
CDR3: CATSRDRGSRETQYF

D: NA
J: TRBJ2-5
V: TRBV5-6
size: NA
DNA: TGTGCCAGCAGCTTGGTGCTAGCGAGAGAGACCCAGTACTTC
CDR3: CASSLVLARETQYF

D: NA
J: TRBJ1-2
V: TRBV29-1
size: few
DNA: TGCAGCGTTGAACCGCGGGGTCTATATGGCTACACCTTC
CDR3: CSVEPRGLYGYTF

D: NA
J: TRBJ1-4
V: TRBV6-2/TRBV6-3
size: NA
DNA: TGTGCCAGCGCTACTGGCTCGGCTAATGAAAAACTGTTTTTT
CDR3: CASATGSANEKLFF

D: NA
J: TRBJ2-1
V: TRBV7-2
size: many
DNA: TGTGCCAGCAGCAGACCAGGGTATGAGCAGTTCTTC
CDR3: CASSRPGYEQFF

D: TRBD2
J: TRBJ2-1
V: TRBV5-6
size: NA
DNA: TGTGCCAGCAGCTTGGGGCTGAGTAGCGGGAGACAGAGTGAGCAGTTCTTC
CDR3: CASSLGLSSGRQSEQFF

D: TRBD2
J: TRBJ2-1
V: TRBV11-2
size: NA
DNA: TGTGCCAGCAGCTCAGGACTAGCGGGAGGGAAAAAGAACAATGAGCAGTTCTTC
CDR3: CASSSGLAGGKKNNEQFF

D: NA
J: TRBJ2-1
V: TRBV27
size: NA
DNA: TGTGCCAGCAGTTTATGGTTAGGGCAGGACGAGCAGTTCTTC
CDR3: CASSLWLGQDEQFF

D: TRBD2
J: TRBJ2-1
V: TRBV4-2
size: many
DNA: TGTGCCAGCAGCCAAGAATGGGGAGGGGCGAAATACAATGAGCAGTTCTTC
CDR3: CASSQEWGGAKYNEQFF

D: NA
J: TRBJ2-7
V: TRBV28
size: NA
DNA: TGTGCCAGCAGTCCATTGGGTTTAAGGGGCGAGCAGTACTTC
CDR3: CASSPLGLRGEQYF

D: NA
J: TRBJ1-5
V: TRBV15
size: NA
DNA: TGTGCCACCGGAGGTCGGGGGCCTTATCCGGAGCATTTT
CDR3: CATGGRGPYPEHF

D: TRBD1
J: TRBJ1-6
V: TRBV28
size: few
DNA: TGTGCCAGCAGTCCGGGGACAGGGGATAATTCACCCCTCCACTTT
CDR3: CASSPGTGDNSPLHF

D: TRBD2
J: TRBJ2-7
V: TRBV15
size: NA
DNA: TGTGCCACCAGCAGAGAGCTAGCGGGTTACTACGAGCAGTACTTC
CDR3: CATSRELAGYYEQYF

D: TRBD1
J: TRBJ1-1
V: TRBV7-2
size: many
DNA: TGTGCCAGCACCAAGACCGGGACAGATCACACTGAAGCTTTCTTT
CDR3: CASTKTGTDHTEAFF

D: NA
J: TRBJ2-2
V: TRBV6-2/TRBV6-3
size: few
DNA: TGTGCCACCCAAGGTTTTTTCAAGGCGCACACCGGGGAGCTGTTTTTT
CDR3: CATQGFFKAHTGELFF

D: NA
J: TRBJ2-7
V: TRBV4-1
size: few
DNA: TGCGCCAGCAGCCAGAGAATCGGAGACCCAGGGTTCATGTCTTACGAGCAGTACTTC
CDR3: CASSQRIGDPGFMSYEQYF

D: TRBD2
J: TRBJ2-1
V: TRBV7-2
size: many
DNA: TGTGCCAGCAGCTTCGGACTAGCGGGAGAGGGTGAGCAGTTCTTC
CDR3: CASSFGLAGEGEQFF

D: NA
J: TRBJ2-1
V: TRBV18
size: NA
DNA: TGTGCCAGCTCACCAGGAAGGGATTTGAATCAGGAGCAGTTCTTC
CDR3: CASSPGRDLNQEQFF

D: TRBD1
J: TRBJ1-5
V: TRBV6-1
size: many
DNA: TGTGCCAGCAGGGACAGGGCGAATCAGCCCCAGCATTTT
CDR3: CASRDRANQPQHF

D: NA
J: TRBJ2-7
V: TRBV29-1
size: NA
DNA: TGCAGCGTCCGCTTGAGCAGGGGCTACGAGCAGTACTTC
CDR3: CSVRLSRGYEQYF

D: NA
J: TRBJ2-6
V: TRBV7-2
size: many
DNA: TGTGCCAGCAGCTTAGCCCCCAGGGGGGTAGCGTCGTACTCTGGGGCCAACGTCCTGACTTTC
CDR3: CASSLAPRGVASYSGANVLTF

D: TRBD2
J: TRBJ2-7
V: TRBV7-2
size: many
DNA: TGTGCCAGCAGCTCCGGGGGGGCCTACGAGCAGTACTTC
CDR3: CASSSGGAYEQYF

D: NA
J: TRBJ2-1
V: TRBV7-6
size: few
DNA: TGTGCCAGCAGCTTAGGCGGGGGCCCAGAAAATGAGCAGTTCTTC
CDR3: CASSLGGGPENEQFF

D: NA
J: TRBJ2-1
V: TRBV2
size: NA
DNA: TGTGCCAGCTTAGAAGAGGGGCTTAGCTGGAATGAGCAGTTCTTC
CDR3: CASLEEGLSWNEQFF

D: TRBD1
J: TRBJ1-1
V: TRBV7-2
size: many
DNA: TGTGCCAGCAGCTTACGACAGGGTTGGACTGAAGCTTTCTTT
CDR3: CASSLRQGWTEAFF

D: TRBD2
J: TRBJ2-1
V: TRBV7-2
size: many
DNA: TGTGCCAGCAGCATAGGGACTAGCGGGACGTACAATGAGCAGTTCTTC
CDR3: CASSIGTSGTYNEQFF

D: NA
J: TRBJ2-2
V: TRBV7-6
size: NA
DNA: TGTGCCAGCAGCAACTCCAGGCAGGCGCCCACCGGGGAGCTGTTTTTT
CDR3: CASSNSRQAPTGELFF

D: NA
J: TRBJ2-7
V: TRBV7-6
size: NA
DNA: TGTGCCAGCAGCCCCACGGGTGGGTTTAAGCAGTACTTC
CDR3: CASSPTGGFKQYF

D: TRBD2
J: TRBJ2-1
V: TRBV6-1
size: few
DNA: TGTGCCAGCAGTGCCCTTGCGGGAGGGCCCTACAATGAGCAGTTCTTC
CDR3: CASSALAGGPYNEQFF

D: TRBD1
J: TRBJ1-2
V: TRBV29-1
size: few
DNA: TGCAGCGTCGATCCTGGATTCAAACAGGGGGCCCATTTCTATGGCTACACCTTC
CDR3: CSVDPGFKQGAHFYGYTF

D: TRBD1
J: TRBJ1-1
V: TRBV5-1
size: once
DNA: TGCGCCAGCAGCTCACGTCCCGGGACAGGGGAGGGCACTGAAGCTTTCTTT
CDR3: CASSSRPGTGEGTEAFF

D: NA
J: TRBJ2-6
V: TRBV7-2
size: many
DNA: TGTGCCAGCGGATCTGGACGTTTCTCTGGGGCCAACGTCCTGACTTTC
CDR3: CASGSGRFSGANVLTF

D: TRBD2
J: TRBJ2-3
V: TRBV29-1
size: few
DNA: TGCAGCGTTGAACCACTAGCGGGAGGGATCTTTAGCACAGATACGCAGTATTTT
CDR3: CSVEPLAGGIFSTDTQYF

D: NA
J: TRBJ1-1
V: TRBV7-2
size: many
DNA: TGTGCCAGCAGCTTAGCAGCTAGGGGATACACTGAAGCTTTCTTT
CDR3: CASSLAARGYTEAFF

D: TRBD2
J: TRBJ2-5
V: TRBV29-1
size: NA
DNA: TGCAGCGTTGAAAGACTAGCGGGTGGGGAGACCCAGTACTTC
CDR3: CSVERLAGGETQYF

D: TRBD2
J: TRBJ2-5
V: TRBV7-2
size: many
DNA: TGTGCCAGCAGCTTCCTTGGGACTAGCGGGAGTGAGACCCAGTACTTC
CDR3: CASSFLGTSGSETQYF

D: NA
J: TRBJ1-4
V: TRBV7-8
size: many
DNA: TGTGCCAGCAGCTTTGGACGAACTAATGAAAAACTGTTTTTT
CDR3: CASSFGRTNEKLFF

D: TRBD2
J: TRBJ2-2
V: TRBV12-3/TRBV12-4
size: few
DNA: TGTGCCAGCCGGGACTACACGAACACCGGGGAGCTGTTTTTT
CDR3: CASRDYTNTGELFF

D: NA
J: TRBJ2-1
V: TRBV5-4
size: few
DNA: TGTGCCAGCAGCCCGGAGTTGGCTAGGAGAAGCTCCTACAATGAGCAGTTCTTC
CDR3: CASSPELARRSSYNEQFF

D: TRBD2
J: TRBJ2-1
V: TRBV7-2
size: many
DNA: TGTGCCAGCAGCCTGACAGCGGGAGGGACAGCTGAGCAGTTCTTC
CDR3: CASSLTAGGTAEQFF

D: TRBD2
J: TRBJ2-2
V: TRBV27
size: few
DNA: TGTGCCAGCAGTCGGACTAGCGGGGGGGAGCTGTTTTTT
CDR3: CASSRTSGGELFF

D: NA
J: TRBJ1-1
V: TRBV12-3/TRBV12-4
size: many
DNA: TGTGCCAGCAGTTTAAAGGCGAACACTGAAGCTTTCTTT
CDR3: CASSLKANTEAFF

D: TRBD2
J: TRBJ2-1
V: TRBV12-3/TRBV12-4
size: many
DNA: TGTGCCAGCAGCGGACTAGCGGGGGTTAGGTACAATGAGCAGTTCTTC
CDR3: CASSGLAGVRYNEQFF

D: TRBD1
J: TRBJ1-5
V: TRBV12-3/TRBV12-4
size: NA
DNA: TGTGCCAGCAGCCCACGACAGGGGAATAGCAATCAGCCCCAGCATTTT
CDR3: CASSPRQGNSNQPQHF

D: TRBD1
J: TRBJ2-1
V: TRBV27
size: NA
DNA: TGTGCCACTCGGACAGGGTGGGCGAATGAGCAGTTCTTC
CDR3: CATRTGWANEQFF

D: TRBD2
J: TRBJ2-7
V: TRBV7-2
size: NA
DNA: TGTGCCAGCAGCTTAGGCGGGACTAGCGGAGTATACGAGCAGTACTTC
CDR3: CASSLGGTSGVYEQYF

D: NA
J: TRBJ2-1
V: TRBV6-2/TRBV6-3
size: NA
DNA: TGTGCCAGCAGTAGGGGCAGCCGGAATGAGCAGTTCTTC
CDR3: CASSRGSRNEQFF

D: TRBD2
J: TRBJ2-7
V: TRBV7-8
size: NA
DNA: TGTGCCAGCAGCCCCCTAGCGGGAGGTGTCTCCTACGAGCAGTACTTC
CDR3: CASSPLAGGVSYEQYF

D: TRBD2
J: TRBJ2-2
V: TRBV11-2
size: many
DNA: TGTGCCAGCAGCTTATTCAGCATCAGCGGGAGGAACACCGGGGAGCTGTTTTTT
CDR3: CASSLFSISGRNTGELFF

D: NA
J: TRBJ2-3
V: TRBV7-9
size: NA
DNA: TGTGCCAGCAGCTTAGACTTGGCTGCAACGCAGTATTTT
CDR3: CASSLDLAATQYF

D: NA
J: TRBJ2-1
V: TRBV7-2
size: many
DNA: TGTGCCAGCACCCGAGTTACCTACAATGAGCAGTTCTTC
CDR3: CASTRVTYNEQFF

D: NA
J: TRBJ1-1
V: TRBV18
size: few
DNA: TGTGCCAGCTCACACCACCCAGCCGCAGGTGGTATTCCAATAAACACTGAAGCTTTCTTT
CDR3: CASSHHPAAGGIPINTEAFF

D: NA
J: TRBJ2-1
V: TRBV7-2
size: many
DNA: TGTGCCAGCAGCTTAGAAGGCGGGCGTGAGCAGTTCTTC
CDR3: CASSLEGGREQFF